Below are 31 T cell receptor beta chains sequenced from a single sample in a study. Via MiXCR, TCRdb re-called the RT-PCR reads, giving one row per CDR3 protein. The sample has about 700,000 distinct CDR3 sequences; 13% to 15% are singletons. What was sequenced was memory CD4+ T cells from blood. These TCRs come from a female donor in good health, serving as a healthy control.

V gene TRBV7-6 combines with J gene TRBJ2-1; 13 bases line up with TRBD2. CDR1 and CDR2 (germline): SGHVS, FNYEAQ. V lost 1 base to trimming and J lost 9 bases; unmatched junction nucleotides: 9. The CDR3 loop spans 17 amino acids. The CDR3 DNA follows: TGTGCCAGCAGCTTAGGCCCTGGGACTAGCGGGAACGCTGAGCAGTTCTTC. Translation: CASSLGPGTSGNAEQFF.

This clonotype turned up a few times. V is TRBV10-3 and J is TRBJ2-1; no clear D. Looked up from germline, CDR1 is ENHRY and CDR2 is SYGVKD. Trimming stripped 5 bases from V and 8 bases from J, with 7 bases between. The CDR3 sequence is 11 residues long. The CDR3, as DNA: TGTGCCATCAGTAGCTATGATGAGCAGTTCTTC. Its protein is CAISSYDEQFF.

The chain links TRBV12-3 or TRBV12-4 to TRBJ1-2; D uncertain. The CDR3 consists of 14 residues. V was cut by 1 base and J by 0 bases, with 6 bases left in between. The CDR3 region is CASSLVGTNYGYTF. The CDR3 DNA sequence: TGTGCCAGCAGTTTAGTGGGAACTAACTATGGCTACACCTTC.

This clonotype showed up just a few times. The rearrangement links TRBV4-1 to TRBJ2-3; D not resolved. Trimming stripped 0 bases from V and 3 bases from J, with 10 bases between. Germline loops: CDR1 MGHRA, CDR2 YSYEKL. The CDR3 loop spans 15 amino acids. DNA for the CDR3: TGCGCCAGCAGCCAAGACGGCTCGCGGACAGATACGCAGTATTTT. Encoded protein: CASSQDGSRTDTQYF.

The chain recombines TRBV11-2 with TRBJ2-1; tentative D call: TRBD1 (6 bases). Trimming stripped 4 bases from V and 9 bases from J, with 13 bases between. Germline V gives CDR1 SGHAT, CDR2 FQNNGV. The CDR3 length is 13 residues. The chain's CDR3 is CASSSYRDGEQFF. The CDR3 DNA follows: TGTGCCAGCAGCTCCTACAGGGACGGTGAGCAGTTCTTC.

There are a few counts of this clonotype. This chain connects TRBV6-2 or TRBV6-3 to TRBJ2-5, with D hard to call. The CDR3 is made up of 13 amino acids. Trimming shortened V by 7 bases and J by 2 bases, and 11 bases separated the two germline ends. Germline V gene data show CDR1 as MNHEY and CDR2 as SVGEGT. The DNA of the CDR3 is TGTGCCAGCAATTTGCGGATTCAAGAGACCCAGTACTTC. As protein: CASNLRIQETQYF.

This CDR3 is CSAKAGSSYTEAFF. CDR3 DNA sequence: TGCAGTGCTAAGGCAGGCTCATCCTACACTGAAGCTTTCTTT. The chain is built from TRBV20-1 and TRBJ1-1; no reliable D call. The CDR3 has 14 amino acids. Germline values: CDR1 DFQATT, CDR2 SNEGSKA (reference sequence). V was trimmed by 4 bases and J by 3 bases, leaving 15 bases between them.

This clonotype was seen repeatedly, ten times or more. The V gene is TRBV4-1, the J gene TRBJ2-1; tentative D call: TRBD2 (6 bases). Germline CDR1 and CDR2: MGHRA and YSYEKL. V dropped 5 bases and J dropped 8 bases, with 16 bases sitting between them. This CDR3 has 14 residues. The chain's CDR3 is CASSGLTSSYEQFF. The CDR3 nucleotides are TGCGCCAGCAGCGGTTTGACTAGTTCGTATGAGCAGTTCTTC.

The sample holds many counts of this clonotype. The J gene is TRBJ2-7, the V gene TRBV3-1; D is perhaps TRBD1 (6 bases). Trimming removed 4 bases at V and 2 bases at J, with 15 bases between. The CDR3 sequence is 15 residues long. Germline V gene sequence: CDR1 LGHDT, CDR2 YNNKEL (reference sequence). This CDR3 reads CASSRRGRGTYEQYF. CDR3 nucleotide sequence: TGTGCCAGCAGCCGAAGAGGTAGGGGGACCTACGAGCAGTACTTC.

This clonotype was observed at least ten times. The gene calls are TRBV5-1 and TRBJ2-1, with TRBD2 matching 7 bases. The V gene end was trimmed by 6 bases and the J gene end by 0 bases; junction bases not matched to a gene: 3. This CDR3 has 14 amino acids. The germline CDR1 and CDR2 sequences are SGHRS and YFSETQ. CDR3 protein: CASMGGSSYNEQFF. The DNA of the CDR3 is TGCGCCAGCATGGGAGGGAGCTCCTACAATGAGCAGTTCTTC.

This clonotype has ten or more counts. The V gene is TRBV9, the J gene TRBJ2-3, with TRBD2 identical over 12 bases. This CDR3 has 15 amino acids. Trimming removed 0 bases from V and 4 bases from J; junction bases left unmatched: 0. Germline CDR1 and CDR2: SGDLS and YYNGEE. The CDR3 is CASSVGLAGADTQYF. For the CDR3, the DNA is TGTGCCAGCAGCGTAGGACTAGCGGGAGCAGATACGCAGTATTTT.

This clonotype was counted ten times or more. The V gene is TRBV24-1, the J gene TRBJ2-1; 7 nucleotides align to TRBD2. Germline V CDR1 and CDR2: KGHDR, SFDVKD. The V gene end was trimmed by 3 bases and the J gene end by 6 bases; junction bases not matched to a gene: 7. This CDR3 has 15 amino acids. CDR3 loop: CATSDGLTSSNEQFF. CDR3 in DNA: TGTGCCACCAGTGATGGATTGACTAGCTCCAATGAGCAGTTCTTC.

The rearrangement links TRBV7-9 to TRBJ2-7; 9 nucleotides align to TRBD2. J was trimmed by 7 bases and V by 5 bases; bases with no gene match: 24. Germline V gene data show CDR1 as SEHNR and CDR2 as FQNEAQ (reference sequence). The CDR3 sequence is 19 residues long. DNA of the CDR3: TGTGCCAGCAGCCCGCCCCTAATAGCGGGGGTATCCCCCTCTACTGAGCAGTACTTC. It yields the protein CASSPPLIAGVSPSTEQYF.

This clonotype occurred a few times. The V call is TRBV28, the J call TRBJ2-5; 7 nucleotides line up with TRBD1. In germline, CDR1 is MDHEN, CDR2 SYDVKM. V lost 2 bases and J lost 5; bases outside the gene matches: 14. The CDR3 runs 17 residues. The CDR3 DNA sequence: TGTGCCAGCAGTTTAAGGACAGGTAGTTGGTCGATGGAGACCCAGTACTTC. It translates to CASSLRTGSWSMETQYF.

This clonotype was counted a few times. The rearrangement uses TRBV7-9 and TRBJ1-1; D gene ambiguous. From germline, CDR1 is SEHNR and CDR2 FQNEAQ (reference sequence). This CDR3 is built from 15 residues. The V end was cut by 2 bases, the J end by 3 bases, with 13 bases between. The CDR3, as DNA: TGTGCCAGCAGCTTATTAAGTCAGTTAGACACTGAAGCTTTCTTT. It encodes CASSLLSQLDTEAFF. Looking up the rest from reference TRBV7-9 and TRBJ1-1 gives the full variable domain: DTGVSQNPRHKITKRGQNVTFRCDPISEHNRLYWYRQTLGQGPEFLTYFQNEAQLEKSRLLSDRFSAERPKGSFSTLEIQRTEQGDSAMYLCASSLLSQLDTEAFFGQGTRLTVV.

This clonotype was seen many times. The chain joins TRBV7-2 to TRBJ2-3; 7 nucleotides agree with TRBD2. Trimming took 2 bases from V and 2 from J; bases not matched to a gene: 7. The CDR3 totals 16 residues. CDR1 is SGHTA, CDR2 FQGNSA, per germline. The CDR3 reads CASSLMAAGITDTQYF. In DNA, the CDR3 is TGTGCCAGCAGCTTAATGGCAGCGGGGATCACAGATACGCAGTATTTT.

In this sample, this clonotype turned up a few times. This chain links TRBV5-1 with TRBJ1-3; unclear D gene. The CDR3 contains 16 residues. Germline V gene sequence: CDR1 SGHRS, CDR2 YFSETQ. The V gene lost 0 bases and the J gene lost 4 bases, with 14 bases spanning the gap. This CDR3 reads CASSLEVSSGGNTIYF. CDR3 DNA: TGCGCCAGCAGCTTGGAGGTCAGTTCGGGAGGAAACACCATATATTTT.

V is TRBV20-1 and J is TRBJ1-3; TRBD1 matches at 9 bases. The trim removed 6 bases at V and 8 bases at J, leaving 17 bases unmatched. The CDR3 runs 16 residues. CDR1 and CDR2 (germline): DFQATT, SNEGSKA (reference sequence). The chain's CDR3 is CSANNRGPGREDTIYF. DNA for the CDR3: TGCAGTGCCAATAACAGGGGGCCTGGGAGAGAGGACACCATATATTTT.

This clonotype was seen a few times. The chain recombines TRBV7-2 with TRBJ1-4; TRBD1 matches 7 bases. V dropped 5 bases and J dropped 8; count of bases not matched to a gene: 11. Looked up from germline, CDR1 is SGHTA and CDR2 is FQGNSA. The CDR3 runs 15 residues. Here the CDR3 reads CASSARQGGDEKLFF. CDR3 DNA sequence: TGTGCCAGCAGCGCTCGACAGGGCGGGGACGAAAAACTGTTTTTT.

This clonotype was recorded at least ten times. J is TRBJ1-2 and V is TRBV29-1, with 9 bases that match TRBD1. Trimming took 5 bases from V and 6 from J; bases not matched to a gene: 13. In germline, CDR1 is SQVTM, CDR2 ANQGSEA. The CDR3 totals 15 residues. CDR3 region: CSVIIPGQGANGYTF. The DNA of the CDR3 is TGCAGCGTTATTATACCGGGACAGGGAGCTAATGGCTACACCTTC.

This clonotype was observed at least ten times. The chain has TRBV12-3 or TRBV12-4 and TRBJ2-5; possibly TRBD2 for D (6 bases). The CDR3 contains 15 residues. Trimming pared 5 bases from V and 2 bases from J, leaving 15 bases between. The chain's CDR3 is CASSIFGLTQETQYF. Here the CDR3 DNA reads TGTGCCAGCAGTATTTTCGGACTAACACAAGAGACCCAGTACTTC.

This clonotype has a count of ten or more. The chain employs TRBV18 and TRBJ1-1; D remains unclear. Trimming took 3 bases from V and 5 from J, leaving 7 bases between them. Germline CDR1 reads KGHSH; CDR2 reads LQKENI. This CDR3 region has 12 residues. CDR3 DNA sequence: TGTGCCAGCTCACCGACGGGTACTGAAGCTTTCTTT. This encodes CASSPTGTEAFF.

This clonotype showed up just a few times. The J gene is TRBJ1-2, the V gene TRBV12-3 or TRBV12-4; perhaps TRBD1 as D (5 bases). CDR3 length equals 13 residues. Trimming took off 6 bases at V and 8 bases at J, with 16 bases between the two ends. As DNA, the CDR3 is TGTGCCAGCAGAATGGGGACCGCTCGAGGCTACACCTTC. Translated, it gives CASRMGTARGYTF.

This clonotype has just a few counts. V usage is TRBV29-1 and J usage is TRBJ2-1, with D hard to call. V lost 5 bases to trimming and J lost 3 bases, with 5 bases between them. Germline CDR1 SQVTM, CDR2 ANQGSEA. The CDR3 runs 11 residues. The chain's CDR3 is CSVQNYNEQFF. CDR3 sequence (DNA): TGCAGCGTTCAAAACTACAATGAGCAGTTCTTC.

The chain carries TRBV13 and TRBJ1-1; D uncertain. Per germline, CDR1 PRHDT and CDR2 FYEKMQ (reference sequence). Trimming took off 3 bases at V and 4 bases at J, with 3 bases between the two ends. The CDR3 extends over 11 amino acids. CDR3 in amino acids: CASSFITEAFF. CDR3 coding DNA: TGTGCCAGCAGCTTTATCACTGAAGCTTTCTTT.

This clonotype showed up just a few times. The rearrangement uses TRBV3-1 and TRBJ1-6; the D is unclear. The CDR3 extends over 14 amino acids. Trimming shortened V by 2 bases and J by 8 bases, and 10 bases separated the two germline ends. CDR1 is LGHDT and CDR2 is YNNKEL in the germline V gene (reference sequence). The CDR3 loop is CASSQIPGDSPLHF. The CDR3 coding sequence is TGTGCCAGCAGCCAAATCCCCGGAGATTCACCCCTCCACTTT.

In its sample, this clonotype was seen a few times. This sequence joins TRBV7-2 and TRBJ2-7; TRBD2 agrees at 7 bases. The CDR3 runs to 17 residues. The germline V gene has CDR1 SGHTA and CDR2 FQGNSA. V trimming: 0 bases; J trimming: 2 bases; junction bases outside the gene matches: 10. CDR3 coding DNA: TGTGCCAGCAGCTTAGCCGTTGGTGGGAGGGATCCCTACGAGCAGTACTTC. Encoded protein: CASSLAVGGRDPYEQYF.

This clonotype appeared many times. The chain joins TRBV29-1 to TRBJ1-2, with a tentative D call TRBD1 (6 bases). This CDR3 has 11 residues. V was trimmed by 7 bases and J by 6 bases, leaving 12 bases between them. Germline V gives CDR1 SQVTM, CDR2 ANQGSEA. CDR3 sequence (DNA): TGCAGCGCCTGGGGGCAAGATGGCTACACCTTC. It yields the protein CSAWGQDGYTF.

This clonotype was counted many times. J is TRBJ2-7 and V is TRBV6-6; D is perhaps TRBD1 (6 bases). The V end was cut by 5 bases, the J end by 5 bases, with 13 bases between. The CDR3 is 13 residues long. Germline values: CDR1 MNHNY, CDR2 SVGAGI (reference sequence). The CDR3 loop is CASSALQGHEQYF. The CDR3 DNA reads TGTGCCAGCAGTGCGCTACAGGGTCACGAGCAGTACTTC.

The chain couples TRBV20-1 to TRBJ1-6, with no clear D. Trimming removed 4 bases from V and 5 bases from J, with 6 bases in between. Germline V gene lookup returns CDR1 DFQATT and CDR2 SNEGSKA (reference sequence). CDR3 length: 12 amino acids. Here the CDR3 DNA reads TGCAGTGCTAATCAGAATAATTCACCCCTCCACTTT. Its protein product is CSANQNNSPLHF.

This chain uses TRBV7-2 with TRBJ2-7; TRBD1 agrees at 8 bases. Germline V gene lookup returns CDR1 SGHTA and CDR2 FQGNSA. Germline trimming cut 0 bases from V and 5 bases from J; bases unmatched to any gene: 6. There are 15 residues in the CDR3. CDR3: CASSLAGRDRHEQYF. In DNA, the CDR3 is TGTGCCAGCAGCTTAGCCGGCCGGGACAGGCACGAGCAGTACTTC.